Included here is one T cell receptor (beta chain) sequence, with context. No antigen is known for it. In the PCR, 60 Vbeta and 13 Jbeta primers were used. Clones were read by immunoSEQ multiplex PCR, and TCRdb kept only the in-frame ones, dropping some. The sample has roughly 200,000 clones; approximately 86% are singletons. These data come from a study of cytomegalovirus exposure and HLA in healthy donors. General study results and limits: It was likely that a cluster of highly shared sequence variants was a sequencing artifact. Later genetic work tied a missense DCLRE1C variant to beta-chain V and J trimming.

Trimming took off 1 base at V and 2 bases at J, with 15 bases between the two ends. The CDR3 extends over 16 amino acids. Germline-derived CDR1 and CDR2 are SGHAT and FQNNGV. The sample comprised PBMCs. The source is a woman between 25 and 40 years old in good health and CMV-seronegative. The rearrangement joins TRBV11-2 to TRBJ2-7; the D is unclear. CDR3 DNA: TGTGCCAGCAGCTTAGGTTACTTCGCCGTCACCTACGAGCAGTACTTC. Translated: CASSLGYFAVTYEQYF. Together with reference TRBV11-2 and TRBJ2-7, the CDR3 gives the full variable domain: EAGVAQSPRYKIIEKRQSVAFWCNPISGHATLYWYQQILGQGPKLLIQFQNNGVVDDSQLPKDRFSAERLKGVDSTLKIQPAKLEDSAVYLCASSLGYFAVTYEQYFGPGTRLTVT.